A selection of T cell receptor beta chains follows, all from one sample in a study of blood T cell repertoires in COVID-19. Profiled with immunoSEQ multiplex PCR; TCRdb holds only in-frame clones, not every one. The table has some 150,000 clones, 87% seen once. Material: peripheral blood. Receptor source: a man younger than 35 with active or convalescent COVID-19. Both conserved end residues are part of each CDR3. D genes are given only for firm matches. Clone size is not always given. Where it is, it says once, few, many or a class for expanded clones.

>.|TRBJ2-4|.|TRBV28
TGTGCCAGCAATGAGCGGGCCTACAAAAACATTCAGTACTTC
CASNERAYKNIQYF
>TRBD2|TRBJ2-3|.|TRBV11-3
TGTGCCAGCAGCTTAATGCCTAGCGGGACAACAGATACGCAGTATTTT
CASSLMPSGTTDTQYF
>.|TRBJ2-5|.|TRBV5-6
TGTGCCAGCAGCGCACTAGCCCTCCAAGAGACCCAGTACTTC
CASSALALQETQYF
>.|TRBJ2-5|.|TRBV11-2
TGTGCCAGCAGCTTTAGAAAGGAGACCCAGTACTTC
CASSFRKETQYF
>TRBD2|TRBJ2-3|few|TRBV5-6
TGTGCCAGCAGCTACGGACTAGGAAGCACAGATACGCAGTATTTT
CASSYGLGSTDTQYF
>.|TRBJ2-7|.|TRBV12-3/TRBV12-4
TGTGCCAGCAGTACCAGGGTTCCCTACGAGCAGTACTTC
CASSTRVPYEQYF
>TRBD1|TRBJ1-1|.|TRBV2
TGTGCCAGCTGGGGACAGATGAACACTGAAGCTTTCTTT
CASWGQMNTEAFF
>.|TRBJ1-3|few|TRBV19
TGTGCCAGTAGTGCGGCAGAAAACACCATATATTTT
CASSAAENTIYF
>TRBD1|TRBJ1-5|.|TRBV5-1
TGCGCCAGCAGCTTAACAGGGGGCCTCAATCAGCCCCAGCATTTT
CASSLTGGLNQPQHF
>.|TRBJ2-1|.|TRBV29-1
TGCAGCGTGGGGACTGCTAATGAGCAGTTCTTC
CSVGTANEQFF
>TRBD1|TRBJ1-5|.|TRBV24-1
TGTGCCACCAGTGATTCCTCAGGGGGCTTAGGTCAGCCCCAGCATTTT
CATSDSSGGLGQPQHF
>.|TRBJ1-2|once|TRBV27
TGTGCCAGCACCACCGGGTCGCAGATCGGCTACACCTTC
CASTTGSQIGYTF
>.|TRBJ1-3|.|TRBV24-1
TGTGCCACCAGTGACGGACAGGGAAACACCATATATTTT
CATSDGQGNTIYF
>.|TRBJ1-2|.|TRBV3-1/TRBV3-2
TGTGCCAGCAGCCAGGGGCCCTATGGCTACACCTTC
CASSQGPYGYTF
>TRBD1|TRBJ2-7|.|TRBV10-3
TGTGCCATCAGCCCCAGGGGGAACTCCTACGAGCAGTACTTC
CAISPRGNSYEQYF